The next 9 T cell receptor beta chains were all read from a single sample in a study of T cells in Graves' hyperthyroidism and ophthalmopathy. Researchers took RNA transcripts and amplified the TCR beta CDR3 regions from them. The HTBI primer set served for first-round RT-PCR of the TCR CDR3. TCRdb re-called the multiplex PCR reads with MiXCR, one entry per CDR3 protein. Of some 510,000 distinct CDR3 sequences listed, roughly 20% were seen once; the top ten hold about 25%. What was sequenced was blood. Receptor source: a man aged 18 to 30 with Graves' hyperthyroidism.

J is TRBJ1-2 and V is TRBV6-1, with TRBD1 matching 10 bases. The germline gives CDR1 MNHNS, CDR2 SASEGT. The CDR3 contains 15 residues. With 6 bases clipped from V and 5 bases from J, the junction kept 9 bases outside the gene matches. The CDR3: CASSSRGQGIYGYTF. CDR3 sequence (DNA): TGTGCCAGCAGCTCGAGGGGACAGGGGATTTATGGCTACACCTTC.

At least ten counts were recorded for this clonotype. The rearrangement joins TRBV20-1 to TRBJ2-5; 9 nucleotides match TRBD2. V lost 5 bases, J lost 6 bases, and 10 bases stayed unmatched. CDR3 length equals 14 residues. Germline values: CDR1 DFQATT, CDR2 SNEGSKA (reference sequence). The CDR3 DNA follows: TGCAGTGCTCTCCCTGGCGGGGGGGTGAAGACCCAGTACTTC. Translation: CSALPGGGVKTQYF.

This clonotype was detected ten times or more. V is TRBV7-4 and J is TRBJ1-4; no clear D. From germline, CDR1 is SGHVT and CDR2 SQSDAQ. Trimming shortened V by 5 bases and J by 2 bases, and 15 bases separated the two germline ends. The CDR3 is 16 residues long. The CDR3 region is CASSAAFRGTNEKLFF. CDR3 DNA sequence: TGTGCCAGCAGCGCCGCCTTCCGGGGTACTAATGAAAAACTGTTTTTT.

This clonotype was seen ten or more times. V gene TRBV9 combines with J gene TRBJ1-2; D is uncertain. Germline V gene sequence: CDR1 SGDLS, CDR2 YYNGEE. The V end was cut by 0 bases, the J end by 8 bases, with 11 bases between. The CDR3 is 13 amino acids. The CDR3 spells CASSVDANLGYTF. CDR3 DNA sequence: TGTGCCAGCAGCGTAGACGCGAATCTGGGCTACACCTTC. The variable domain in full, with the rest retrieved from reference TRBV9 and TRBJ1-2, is DSGVTQTPKHLITATGQRVTLRCSPRSGDLSVYWYQQSLDQGLQFLIQYYNGEERAKGNILERFSAQQFPDLHSELNLSSLELGDSALYFCASSVDANLGYTFGSGTRLTVV.

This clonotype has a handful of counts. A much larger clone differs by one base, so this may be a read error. The CDR3, as DNA: TGCAGTGCTAGTGGGAGAAACTATGGCTACACCTTC. As protein: CSASGRNYGYTF. The chain employs TRBV20-1 and TRBJ1-2; D gene uncertain. Germline-derived CDR1 and CDR2 are DFQATT and SNEGSKA (reference sequence). V shed 3 bases and J shed 2 bases, with 7 bases lying between them. The CDR3 is 12 amino acids.

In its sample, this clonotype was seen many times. The DNA for the CDR3 is TGTGCCAGCAGTGAAATATTAGGGCAGGGTAATGCCGGGGCCAACGTCCTGACTTTC. Its translation is CASSEILGQGNAGANVLTF. This chain uses TRBV6-1 with TRBJ2-6; D is perhaps TRBD1 (5 bases). The V gene lost 2 bases and the J gene lost 4 bases, with 21 bases spanning the gap. CDR1 MNHNS and CDR2 SASEGT come from the germline V gene. This CDR3 is 19 amino acids long.

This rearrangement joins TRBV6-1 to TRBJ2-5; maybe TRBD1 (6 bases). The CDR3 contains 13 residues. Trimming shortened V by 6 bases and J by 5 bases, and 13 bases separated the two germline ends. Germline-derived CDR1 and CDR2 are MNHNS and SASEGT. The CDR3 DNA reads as TGTGCCAGCAGCCTGGGACATGGGGAGACCCAGTACTTC. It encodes CASSLGHGETQYF.

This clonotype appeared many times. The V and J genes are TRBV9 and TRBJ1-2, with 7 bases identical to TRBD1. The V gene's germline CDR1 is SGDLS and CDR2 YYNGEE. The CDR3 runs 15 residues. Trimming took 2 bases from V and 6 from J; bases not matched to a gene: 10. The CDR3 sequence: CASSVTQTGWNGYTF. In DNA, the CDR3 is TGTGCCAGCAGCGTTACCCAGACAGGGTGGAATGGCTACACCTTC. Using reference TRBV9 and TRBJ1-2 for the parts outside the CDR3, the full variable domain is DSGVTQTPKHLITATGQRVTLRCSPRSGDLSVYWYQQSLDQGLQFLIQYYNGEERAKGNILERFSAQQFPDLHSELNLSSLELGDSALYFCASSVTQTGWNGYTFGSGTRLTVV.

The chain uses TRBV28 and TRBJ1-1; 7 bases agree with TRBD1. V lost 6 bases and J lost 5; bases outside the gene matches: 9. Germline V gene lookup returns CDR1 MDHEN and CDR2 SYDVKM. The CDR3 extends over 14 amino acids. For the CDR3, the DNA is TGTGCCAGCAGGCTAAGCAGGGGGAAGACTGAAGCTTTCTTT. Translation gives CASRLSRGKTEAFF.